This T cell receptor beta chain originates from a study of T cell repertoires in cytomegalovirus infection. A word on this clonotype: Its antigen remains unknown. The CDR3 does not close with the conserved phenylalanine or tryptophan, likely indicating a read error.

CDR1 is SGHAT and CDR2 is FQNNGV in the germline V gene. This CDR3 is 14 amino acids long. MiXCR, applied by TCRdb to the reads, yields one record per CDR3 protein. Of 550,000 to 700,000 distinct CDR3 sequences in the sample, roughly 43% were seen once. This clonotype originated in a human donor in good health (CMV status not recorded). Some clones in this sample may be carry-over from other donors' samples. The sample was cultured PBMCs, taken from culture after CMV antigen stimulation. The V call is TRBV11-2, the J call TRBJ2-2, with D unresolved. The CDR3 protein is CASRLELVTGELFV. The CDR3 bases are TGTGCCAGCCGCTTAGAATTGGTCACCGGGGAGCTGTTTGTT.